The 17 T cell receptor beta chains reported below all come from one sample, sequenced in a study of vaccination and CD4 T cells after COVID-19. At the Johns Hopkins FTIC core, DNA taken from cultured CD4+ T cells was sequenced by way of the Oncomine TCR Beta short-read assay. Using its own MiXCR run on the PCR reads, TCRdb lists one record per CDR3 protein. This sample has approximately 15,000 distinct CDR3 sequences; 45% occur once, and the top ten carry 20%. The antigens these receptors bind are not known. Sample treatment: roughly 11-day PBMC culture with coronavirus spike peptide pools or control peptides (ViraFEST assay). Sequencing used CD4+ T cells from blood, cultured in vitro, obtained before SARS-CoV-2 vaccination. All receptors come from a human donor who received a COVID-19 vaccine.

In its sample, this clonotype was seen a few times. The rearrangement links TRBV24-1 to TRBJ2-6; 7 nucleotides line up with TRBD2. The V and J ends lost 4 bases and 2 bases, in that order; junction bases with no gene match: 1. CDR1 is KGHDR, CDR2 SFDVKD, per germline. CDR3 size: 15 residues. DNA of the CDR3: TGTGCCACCAGTGAGGGAGGGACTGGGGCCAACGTCCTGACTTTC. Translation gives CATSEGGTGANVLTF.

This clonotype showed up just once. This chain uses TRBV29-1 with TRBJ2-2, with D tentatively TRBD2 (6 bases). The germline V gene encodes CDR1 SQVTM and CDR2 ANQGSEA. V lost 8 bases and J lost 4, with 23 bases in between. CDR3 length: 16 amino acids. CDR3 nucleotides: TGCAGCCCACGGGGGTGGGGGGTCGGGCCCACCGGGGAGCTGTTTTTT. Amino acid sequence: CSPRGWGVGPTGELFF.

This clonotype was seen a few times. The CDR3 nucleotides are TGTGCCTGGATTCAAGGGAACTATGGCTACACCTTC. Protein: CAWIQGNYGYTF. J is TRBJ1-2 and V is TRBV30, with D hard to call. The germline V gene has CDR1 GTSNPN and CDR2 SVGIG (reference sequence). V was cut by 4 bases and J by 2 bases, with 8 bases left in between. The CDR3 runs to 12 residues.

This clonotype was detected only a few times. V gene TRBV5-4 combines with J gene TRBJ2-1; D remains unclear. Germline CDR1 reads SGHNT; CDR2 reads YYREEE (reference sequence). The V gene lost 0 bases and the J gene lost 5 bases, with 6 bases spanning the gap. The CDR3 totals 13 residues. CDR3 residues: CASSLAGHNEQFF. The CDR3 DNA sequence: TGTGCCAGCAGCTTGGCCGGACACAATGAGCAGTTCTTC.

The chain uses TRBV6-5 and TRBJ1-2; 7 positions agree with TRBD1. Losses at the gene ends were 2 bases for V and 7 bases for J; bases not matched to a gene: 7. In germline, CDR1 is MNHEY, CDR2 SVGAGI. The CDR3 sequence is 14 residues long. In nucleotides, the CDR3 is TGTGCCAGCAGTTACGATAGGGGGCGCGGTGGCTACACCTTC. Its protein is CASSYDRGRGGYTF.

The sample holds a few counts of this clonotype. This chain joins TRBV30 and TRBJ1-1; maybe TRBD1 (5 bases). There are 13 residues in the CDR3. The germline CDR1 and CDR2 sequences are GTSNPN and SVGIG (reference sequence). V was clipped by 6 bases and J by 2 bases, with 13 bases between them. CDR3 nucleotides: TGTGCCTGCCCCAGGGCGACCAACACTGAAGCTTTCTTT. It encodes CACPRATNTEAFF. The full variable domain, completed using reference TRBV30 and TRBJ1-1, is SQTIHQWPATLVQPVGSPLSLECTVEGTSNPNLYWYRQAAGRGLQLLFYSVGIGQISSEVPQNLSASRPQDRQFILSSKKLLLSDSGFYLCACPRATNTEAFFGQGTRLTVV.

There are a few counts of this clonotype. The gene calls are TRBV24-1 and TRBJ2-2, with a tentative D call TRBD2 (6 bases). Germline CDR1 KGHDR, CDR2 SFDVKD. The CDR3 contains 17 residues. The germline V and J ends were trimmed by 0 bases and 5 bases, with 15 bases remaining between them. CDR3 nucleotide sequence: TGTGCCACCAGTGATTTGCATGAACTAGCCGGAACCGGGGAGCTGTTTTTT. Translating it yields CATSDLHELAGTGELFF.

This clonotype has more than one count but fewer than ten. The chain has TRBV27 and TRBJ2-7, with 12 bases fitting TRBD2. Losses at the gene ends were 5 bases for V and 2 bases for J; bases not matched to a gene: 7. The CDR3 has 16 residues. Germline V lookup: CDR1 MNHEY, CDR2 SMNVEV (reference sequence). The CDR3 here is CASSHLAGGTPYEQYF. In DNA form, the CDR3 reads TGTGCCAGCAGTCACCTAGCGGGGGGGACCCCCTACGAGCAGTACTTC.

This clonotype was found once. This chain joins TRBV20-1 and TRBJ1-5; TRBD1 matches 11 bases. The germline V gene has CDR1 DFQATT and CDR2 SNEGSKA (reference sequence). This CDR3 spans 16 amino acids. V trimming: 5 bases; J trimming: 2 bases; junction bases outside the gene matches: 8. CDR3 amino acids: CSASDRGRFGNQPQHF. The CDR3 DNA reads TGCAGTGCTTCGGACAGGGGGCGGTTTGGCAATCAGCCCCAGCATTTT.

This clonotype came up a few times. The V and J genes are TRBV2 and TRBJ1-1, with D possibly TRBD1 on 5 matching bases. The CDR3 loop spans 15 amino acids. Trimming left V 6 bases short and J 0 bases short, with 14 bases between. Per germline, CDR1 SNHLY and CDR2 FYNNEI. The CDR3, as DNA: TGTGCCAGCAGACTATACTCAGGGATGAACACTGAAGCTTTCTTT. This sequence encodes CASRLYSGMNTEAFF.

The gene calls are TRBV23-1 and TRBJ2-7; D perhaps matches TRBD1 (5 bases). TRBV23-1 is an ORF; its function is uncertain. This CDR3 region has 12 residues. The CDR3 sequence: CAPRQGYIEQYF. In DNA form, the CDR3 reads TGCGCGCCTCGCCAGGGTTATATCGAGCAGTACTTC.

The genes are TRBV6-5 and TRBJ1-6; D is unclear. Deletions cut 0 bases from V and 9 bases from J, with 18 bases between. Germline V gene data show CDR1 as MNHEY and CDR2 as SVGAGI. The CDR3 contains 17 residues. The CDR3 coding sequence is TGTGCCAGCAGTTACTCGTCAGAGACCAACACGGTTTCACCCCTCCACTTT. It yields the protein CASSYSSETNTVSPLHF.

The chain recombines TRBV12-3 or TRBV12-4 with TRBJ1-5; TRBD1 agrees at 8 bases. V trimming: 4 bases; J trimming: 4 bases; junction bases outside the gene matches: 0. The CDR3 totals 13 residues. In nucleotides, the CDR3 is TGTGCCAGCAGTTGGACAGGGAATCAGCCCCAGCATTTT. This gives the protein CASSWTGNQPQHF.

The chain joins TRBV27 to TRBJ2-7; D might be TRBD1 (5 bases). CDR1 and CDR2 (germline): MNHEY, SMNVEV (reference sequence). The CDR3 is 15 residues long. Trimming removed 6 bases from V and 2 bases from J, with 17 bases in between. For the CDR3, the DNA is TGTGCCAGCAGGCTCGGGCAAGGGGTAACCTACGAGCAGTACTTC. Its translation is CASRLGQGVTYEQYF.

The rearrangement joins TRBV20-1 to TRBJ2-2, with 10 bases matching TRBD2. CDR3 length: 17 amino acids. The V gene's germline CDR1 is DFQATT and CDR2 SNEGSKA (reference sequence). V lost 0 bases and J lost 7; bases outside the gene matches: 11. The CDR3 DNA follows: TGCAGTGCTAGAGATCAGCGGGGGGGCCCCTATATCGGGGAGCTGTTTTTT. Protein product: CSARDQRGGPYIGELFF.

J is TRBJ1-2 and V is TRBV6-1, with D maybe TRBD1 (6 bases). V was clipped by 6 bases and J by 3 bases, with 17 bases between them. The CDR3 loop spans 15 amino acids. Germline values: CDR1 MNHNS, CDR2 SASEGT. This CDR3 reads CASRLDPGAHYGYTF. The CDR3 nucleotides are TGTGCCAGCAGGCTCGACCCAGGGGCCCACTATGGCTACACCTTC.

This clonotype was detected only a few times. This chain connects TRBV6-1 to TRBJ1-2; a possible D gene is TRBD1 (5 bases). From germline, CDR1 is MNHNS and CDR2 SASEGT. The CDR3 totals 15 residues. V dropped 6 bases and J dropped 0 bases, with 14 bases sitting between them. CDR3 DNA: TGTGCCAGCAGATTCCGTCGGGACTCTAACTATGGCTACACCTTC. This translates into CASRFRRDSNYGYTF.